The clone carrying this T cell receptor (beta chain) was seen a handful of times. Its target is not known. The time point denotes: newly diagnosed GD, antithyroid drugs for less than 3 months. Researchers made the TCR library from RNA that was extracted from PBMCs. Germline CDR1 and CDR2: SGHRS and YFSETQ. The CDR3 totals 15 residues. Trimming shortened V by 9 bases and J by 0 bases, and 17 bases separated the two germline ends. This entry is derived from a study of regulatory T cells in long-lasting Graves disease. Study-wide results and limits: Persistent Graves' patients had lower TCR diversity than newly diagnosed ones. The researchers studied only peripheral blood, not thyroid tissue.

Sequencing libraries for TCR beta were prepared with iRepertoire HTBI primers and Arm-PCR of CDR3 regions. TCRdb passed the multiplex PCR reads through MiXCR, listing each CDR3 protein once. The sample records roughly 560,000 distinct CDR3 sequences, about 16% being singletons. Another study also made use of these data, one on T cells in Graves' hyperthyroidism and ophthalmopathy. This second study says: The study enrolled patients aged 18 to 65 with newly diagnosed hyperthyroidism of under 2 months' duration. Ophthalmopathy and stable hyperthyroidism were told apart by a 13 V-J model.

V usage is TRBV5-1 and J usage is TRBJ2-3, with TRBD2 as a possible D gene (5 bases). The material sequenced was peripheral blood mononuclear cells (PBMCs), taken at new diagnosis, from a patient treated with antithyroid drugs. The source of this sequence is a woman aged 40 to 65 with Graves disease. The DNA of the CDR3 is TGCGCCAACAAGTTCAACGGGGAAAGCACAGATACGCAGTATTTT. Amino acids: CANKFNGESTDTQYF.